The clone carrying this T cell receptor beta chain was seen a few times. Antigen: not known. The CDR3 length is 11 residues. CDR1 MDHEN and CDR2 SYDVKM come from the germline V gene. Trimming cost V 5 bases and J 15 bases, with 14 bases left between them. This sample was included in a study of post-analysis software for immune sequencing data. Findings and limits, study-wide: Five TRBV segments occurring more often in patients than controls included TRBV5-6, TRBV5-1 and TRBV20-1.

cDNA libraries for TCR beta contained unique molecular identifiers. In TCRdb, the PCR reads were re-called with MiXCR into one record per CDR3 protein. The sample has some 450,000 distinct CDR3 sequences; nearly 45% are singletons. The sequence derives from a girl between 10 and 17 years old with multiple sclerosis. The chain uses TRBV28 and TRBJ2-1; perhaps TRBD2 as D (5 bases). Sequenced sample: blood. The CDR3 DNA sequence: TGTGCCAGCAGTATACTAGAAACCGCGTTCTTC. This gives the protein CASSILETAFF.